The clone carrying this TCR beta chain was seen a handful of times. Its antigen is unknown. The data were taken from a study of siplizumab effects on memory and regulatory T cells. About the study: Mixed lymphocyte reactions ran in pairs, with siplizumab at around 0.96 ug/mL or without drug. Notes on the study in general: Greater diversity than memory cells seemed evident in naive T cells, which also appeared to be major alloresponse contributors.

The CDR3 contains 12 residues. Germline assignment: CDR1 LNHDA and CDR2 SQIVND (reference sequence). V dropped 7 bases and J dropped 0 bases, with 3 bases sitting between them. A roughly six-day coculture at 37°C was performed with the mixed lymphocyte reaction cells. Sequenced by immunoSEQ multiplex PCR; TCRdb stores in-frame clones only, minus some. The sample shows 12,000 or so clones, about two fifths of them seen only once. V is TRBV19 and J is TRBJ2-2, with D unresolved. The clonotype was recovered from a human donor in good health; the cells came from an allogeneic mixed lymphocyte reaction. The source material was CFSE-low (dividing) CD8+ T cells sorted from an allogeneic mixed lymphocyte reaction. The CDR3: CASTANTGELFF. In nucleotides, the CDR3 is TGTGCCAGTACGGCGAACACCGGGGAGCTGTTTTTT.